A single sample is the source of the 32 T cell receptor beta chains below, sequenced in a study of CD8+CD57+ T cells in acquired aplastic anemia. The authors sequenced patients whose flow cytometry had shown CD8+CD57+ cell expansion. Genomic DNA templated the TCR beta VDJ and CDR3 profiling. One entry per CDR3 protein, called by TCRdb with MiXCR from the reads. The sample includes 150,000 to 200,000 distinct CDR3 sequences, more than 45% of them seen just once. The material sequenced was sorted CD4+, CD8+, or CD8+CD57+ T cells (not recorded which) from PBMCs. These receptors came from a human donor with aplastic anemia.

This clonotype was counted ten times or more. CDR3 bases: TGCGCCAGCAGCCAGACGGGAGGACAGGGAGAGACCCAGTACTTC. It yields the protein CASSQTGGQGETQYF. The V call is TRBV4-3, the J call TRBJ2-5; possible D gene TRBD1, 8 bases. The V end was cut by 3 bases, the J end by 4 bases, with 15 bases between. The CDR3 consists of 15 residues. Germline values: CDR1 LGHNA, CDR2 YSLEER.

This clonotype was recorded many times. V gene TRBV20-1 combines with J gene TRBJ1-6, with D possibly TRBD1 on 6 matching bases. Trimming pared 1 base from V and 9 bases from J, leaving 16 bases between. Germline values: CDR1 DFQATT, CDR2 SNEGSKA (reference sequence). The CDR3 consists of 15 residues. The CDR3 bases are TGCAGTGCTAGAGGGGGGGGGCGGCCCGCTTCACCCCTCCACTTT. It specifies CSARGGGRPASPLHF.

This clonotype was observed at least ten times. For the CDR3, the DNA is TGTGCCTGGGACAGGGGAAGAGGCGAGCAGTACTTC. Translated, it gives CAWDRGRGEQYF. This chain links TRBV2 with TRBJ2-7; 10 nucleotides match TRBD1. The V segment lost 11 bases and the J segment 6 bases; nucleotides outside the gene matches: 7. Looked up from germline, CDR1 is SNHLY and CDR2 is FYNNEI. The CDR3 consists of 12 residues.

This clonotype was picked up many times. The rearrangement joins TRBV5-6 to TRBJ2-5; D is ambiguous. Trimming stripped 7 bases from V and 4 bases from J, with 5 bases between. The CDR3 is 10 amino acids. Per germline, CDR1 SGHDT and CDR2 YYEEEE. The CDR3 loop reads CASGRETQYF. DNA of the CDR3: TGTGCCAGCGGCCGAGAGACCCAGTACTTC.

This chain links TRBV6-2 or TRBV6-3 with TRBJ1-1; 8 nucleotides agree with TRBD1. Trimming at V came to 5 bases and at J to 3 bases, leaving 5 bases not matched to a gene. Germline CDR1 is MNHEY and CDR2 is SVGEGT. The length of the CDR3 is 14 residues. DNA for the CDR3: TGTGCCAGCAGTCAGGGGGCGGGAGACACTGAAGCTTTCTTT. Its protein product is CASSQGAGDTEAFF.

This clonotype occurred a few times. The chain combines TRBV12-5 with TRBJ2-3; TRBD2 matches 12 bases. Looked up from germline, CDR1 is LGHNT and CDR2 is FRNRAP. This CDR3 has 18 amino acids. V shed 0 bases and J 4 bases; nucleotides not matched to a gene: 8. In DNA form, the CDR3 reads TGTGCTAGTGGTTTGGTACTGAGGGGACTAGCGGGTTCAGATACGCAGTATTTT. Its translation is CASGLVLRGLAGSDTQYF. Together with reference TRBV12-5 and TRBJ2-3, the CDR3 gives the full variable domain: DARVTQTPRHKVTEMGQEVTMRCQPILGHNTVFWYRQTMMQGLELLAYFRNRAPLDDSGMPKDRFSAEMPDATLATLKIQPSEPRDSAVYFCASGLVLRGLAGSDTQYFGPGTRLTVL.

This clonotype was seen repeatedly, ten times or more. The V call is TRBV7-2, the J call TRBJ2-1; TRBD2 matches 7 bases. The length of the CDR3 is 12 residues. Trimming at V came to 7 bases and at J to 8 bases, leaving 5 bases not matched to a gene. CDR1 and CDR2 (germline): SGHTA, FQGNSA. As DNA, the CDR3 is TGTGCCAGCACCGGGACTATGTATGAGCAGTTCTTC. Translation: CASTGTMYEQFF. Supplemented by reference TRBV7-2 and TRBJ2-1, the full variable domain reads GAGVSQSPSNKVTEKGKDVELRCDPISGHTALYWYRQSLGQGLEFLIYFQGNSAPDKSGLPSDRFSAERTGGSVSTLTIQRTQQEDSAVYLCASTGTMYEQFFGPGTRLTVL.

In this sample, this clonotype turned up many times. The chain uses TRBV27 and TRBJ1-2; D gene unclear. The germline V gene has CDR1 MNHEY and CDR2 SMNVEV (reference sequence). CDR3 size: 12 residues. V was trimmed by 5 bases and J by 4 bases, leaving 8 bases between them. The CDR3 region is CASSTNGYGYTF. Written as DNA, the CDR3 is TGTGCCAGCAGTACGAATGGCTATGGCTACACCTTC.

This clonotype was counted once. V usage is TRBV2 and J usage is TRBJ2-3, with 8 bases identical to TRBD1. There are 14 residues in the CDR3. Germline CDR1 and CDR2: SNHLY and FYNNEI. V shed 5 bases and J 4 bases; nucleotides not matched to a gene: 5. The CDR3 region has the DNA TGTGCCAGCAGTAAACGGGACAGGTCAGATACGCAGTATTTT. It yields the protein CASSKRDRSDTQYF.

Ten or more counts support this clonotype. This sequence joins TRBV9 and TRBJ2-3; D possibly matches TRBD1 or TRBD2 (5 bases each). The germline CDR1 and CDR2 sequences are SGDLS and YYNGEE. This CDR3 comprises 14 residues. Deletions cut 3 bases from V and 0 bases from J, with 8 bases between. CDR3 bases: TGTGCCAGCAGCGAAGGGACGAGCACAGATACGCAGTATTTT. It encodes CASSEGTSTDTQYF.

In this sample, this clonotype turned up many times. The rearrangement joins TRBV5-5 to TRBJ1-5; no firm D call. Between the trimmed V and J ends, which lost 5 bases and 0 bases, there was a span of 12 bases. This CDR3 is 15 amino acids long. Per germline, CDR1 SGHKS and CDR2 YYEKEE (reference sequence). CDR3 sequence reads: CASSSGGYSNQPQHF. In DNA, the CDR3 is TGTGCCAGCAGTTCGGGTGGTTATAGCAATCAGCCCCAGCATTTT.

This clonotype appeared a few times. The chain recombines TRBV24-1 with TRBJ1-2, with unresolved D. The CDR3 is made up of 14 amino acids. Trimming stripped 7 bases from V and 4 bases from J, with 15 bases between. Per germline, CDR1 KGHDR and CDR2 SFDVKD. In DNA form, the CDR3 reads TGTGCCACCAGCGCAGACGGGTCCAGCTATGGCTACACCTTC. Its protein is CATSADGSSYGYTF.

At least ten counts were recorded for this clonotype. The rearrangement links TRBV7-9 to TRBJ2-1; tentative D call: TRBD2 (5 bases). Deletions cut 2 bases from V and 0 bases from J, with 11 bases between. The germline V gene has CDR1 SEHNR and CDR2 FQNEAQ (reference sequence). The CDR3 runs to 16 residues. The CDR3 DNA reads as TGTGCCAGCAGCTTAATCGGGGAGAGCTCCTACAATGAGCAGTTCTTC. Translation gives CASSLIGESSYNEQFF.

This chain links TRBV20-1 with TRBJ2-7; D is unclear. The CDR3 spans 12 residues. V lost 4 bases to trimming and J lost 4 bases, with 11 bases between them. Germline V gene data show CDR1 as DFQATT and CDR2 as SNEGSKA (reference sequence). The CDR3 sequence is CSANRDGYEQYF. CDR3 sequence (DNA): TGCAGTGCTAACCGCGACGGTTACGAGCAGTACTTC.

The chain's CDR3 is CASSVGRAKTQYF. The DNA for the CDR3 is TGTGCCAGCAGCGTAGGGCGGGCGAAGACCCAGTACTTC. The J gene is TRBJ2-5, the V gene TRBV9; maybe TRBD2 (5 bases). This CDR3 spans 13 amino acids. CDR1 is SGDLS and CDR2 is YYNGEE in the germline V gene. V was shortened by 0 bases and J by 6 bases, with 9 bases between the two germline ends.

The J gene is TRBJ1-2, the V gene TRBV6-5, with a possible D match to TRBD1 (6 bases). The CDR3 has 12 amino acids. Germline loops: CDR1 MNHEY, CDR2 SVGAGI. With 3 bases removed from V and 6 bases from J, the gap between germline ends came to 8 bases. CDR3 amino acids: CASSYSGDGYTF. The CDR3, as DNA: TGTGCCAGCAGTTATTCAGGGGATGGCTACACCTTC.

The chain employs TRBV24-1 and TRBJ2-1; possible D gene TRBD2, 5 bases. V was clipped by 0 bases and J by 8 bases, with 16 bases between them. CDR3 size: 16 residues. Looked up from germline, CDR1 is KGHDR and CDR2 is SFDVKD. The CDR3: CATSDLPSGRAYEQFF. In DNA form, the CDR3 reads TGTGCCACCAGTGATTTGCCCAGCGGTAGAGCGTATGAGCAGTTCTTC.

The genes are TRBV5-1 and TRBJ1-6; D not resolved. The CDR3 runs to 14 residues. The V gene's germline CDR1 is SGHRS and CDR2 YFSETQ. Trimming pared 1 base from V and 17 bases from J, leaving 19 bases between. The DNA for the CDR3 is TGCGCCAGCAGCTTGACAGCTGCTTCGGGCCCGGTCCACTTT. It encodes CASSLTAASGPVHF.

This clonotype occurred a few times. The rearrangement joins TRBV29-1 to TRBJ2-7; 9 bases are a match to TRBD2. Trimming at V came to 3 bases and at J to 2 bases, leaving 5 bases not matched to a gene. The CDR3 totals 14 residues. CDR1 SQVTM and CDR2 ANQGSEA come from the germline V gene. CDR3 loop: CSVEQLAGAYEQYF. The CDR3 nucleotides are TGCAGCGTTGAGCAGTTAGCGGGGGCCTACGAGCAGTACTTC.

Ten or more counts support this clonotype. The rearrangement joins TRBV7-2 to TRBJ2-2; D uncertain. The ends were cut back, 2 bases at V and 7 bases at J, with 8 bases in the middle. The V gene's germline CDR1 is SGHTA and CDR2 FQGNSA. The CDR3 is made up of 13 amino acids. In DNA form, the CDR3 reads TGTGCCAGCAGCTTACACTTCGGCGGGGAGCTGTTTTTT. Translated: CASSLHFGGELFF. The complete variable domain, with remaining parts taken from reference TRBV7-2 and TRBJ2-2, reads GAGVSQSPSNKVTEKGKDVELRCDPISGHTALYWYRQSLGQGLEFLIYFQGNSAPDKSGLPSDRFSAERTGGSVSTLTIQRTQQEDSAVYLCASSLHFGGELFFGEGSRLTVL.

The sample holds many counts of this clonotype. V and J are TRBV19 and TRBJ1-1; D remains ambiguous. Trimming took off 6 bases at V and 1 base at J, with 3 bases between the two ends. The CDR3 has 11 amino acids. The germline V gene has CDR1 LNHDA and CDR2 SQIVND (reference sequence). CDR3 sequence reads: CASRKNTEAFF. For the CDR3, the DNA is TGTGCCAGTAGAAAGAACACTGAAGCTTTCTTT.

This chain joins TRBV28 and TRBJ2-1, with D uncertain. The CDR3 totals 14 residues. V was trimmed by 7 bases and J by 3 bases, leaving 13 bases between them. Germline V gene lookup returns CDR1 MDHEN and CDR2 SYDVKM. The CDR3 region has the DNA TGTGCCAGCAAAAATACTGAATTCTACAATGAGCAGTTCTTC. Translation gives CASKNTEFYNEQFF.

This clonotype was detected only a few times. One end of the junction varies from germline; a read error may be responsible. The V gene is TRBV7-7, the J gene TRBJ2-7; D gene uncertain. The germline V gene has CDR1 SSHAT and CDR2 FNYEAQ (reference sequence). The CDR3 runs to 13 residues. The CDR3 spells CASSLALSYEQYF. The CDR3 DNA sequence: TGTGCTAGCAGCTTAGCACTCTCCTACGAGCAGTACTTC. The full variable domain, rest sourced from reference TRBV7-7 and TRBJ2-7, is GAGVSQSPRYKVTKRGQDVTLRCDPISSHATLYWYQQALGQGPEFLTYFNYEAQPDKSGLPSDRFSAERPEGSISTLTIQRTEQRDSAMYRCASSLALSYEQYFGPGTRLTVT.

The chain recombines TRBV10-3 with TRBJ2-5, with 9 bases identical to TRBD1. The CDR3 loop spans 14 amino acids. Germline V gene data show CDR1 as ENHRY and CDR2 as SYGVKD. Germline trimming cut 6 bases from V and 6 bases from J; bases unmatched to any gene: 8. For the CDR3, the DNA is TGTGCCATCAGCGGACAGGGGCGGAAAAAGACCCAGTACTTC. Residues: CAISGQGRKKTQYF.

The rearrangement uses TRBV25-1 and TRBJ2-1; no clear D gene. Germline values: CDR1 MGHDK, CDR2 SYGVNS. The CDR3 contains 12 residues. The V gene lost 4 bases and the J gene lost 5 bases, with 6 bases spanning the gap. This chain's CDR3 is CASSGVNNEQFF. The CDR3 DNA reads TGTGCCAGCAGTGGGGTGAACAATGAGCAGTTCTTC.

This clonotype was recorded a few times. The chain joins TRBV7-8 to TRBJ2-7, with TRBD2 matching 7 bases. Germline lookup yields CDR1 SGHVS and CDR2 FQNEAQ. The CDR3 is 15 amino acids. The V segment lost 1 base and the J segment 2 bases; nucleotides outside the gene matches: 5. This CDR3 reads CASSLGRRGTYEQYF. The CDR3 coding sequence is TGTGCCAGCAGCTTAGGGCGGCGGGGGACCTACGAGCAGTACTTC.

This clonotype was detected once. The chain carries TRBV6-1 and TRBJ1-6; TRBD1 agrees at 8 bases. The length of the CDR3 is 15 residues. CDR1 is MNHNS, CDR2 SASEGT, per germline. The V and J ends lost 6 bases and 8 bases, in that order; junction bases with no gene match: 9. CDR3 nucleotides: TGTGCCAGCAGCCGTGGACAGGGTTGGGATTCACCCCTCCACTTT. Encoded protein: CASSRGQGWDSPLHF.

Comments on this clonotype: A clone one base away is much larger, so this may be a read error. The chain carries TRBV5-1 and TRBJ2-2, with 8 nucleotides matching TRBD2. From germline, CDR1 is SGHRS and CDR2 YFSETQ. This CDR3 comprises 15 residues. Here the CDR3 DNA reads TGCGCCAGCAGCTTGGACGGGAGGGACACCGGGGAGCTGTCTTTT. This sequence encodes CASSLDGRDTGELSF.

The J gene is TRBJ1-1, the V gene TRBV10-1; weak D call: TRBD1 (6 bases). V was trimmed by 6 bases and J by 5 bases, leaving 22 bases between them. The CDR3 is made up of 16 amino acids. From germline, CDR1 is WNHNN and CDR2 SYGVQD (reference sequence). The CDR3 nucleotides read TGCGCCAGCAGGGGATCCGGGACAAACCCGAGGACTGAAGCTTTCTTT. Protein: CASRGSGTNPRTEAFF.

Of note for this clonotype: A read error is possible here, since a much larger clone lies one base away. This chain links TRBV28 with TRBJ1-6; D is perhaps TRBD1 (5 bases). Germline loops: CDR1 MDHEN, CDR2 SYDVKM. This CDR3 spans 14 amino acids. CDR3 region: CAGREGSYKSPLHF. The CDR3 nucleotides are TGTGCCGGCAGGGAGGGTTCCTATAAGTCACCCCTCCACTTT.

The chain combines TRBV5-1 with TRBJ2-3; weak D call: TRBD1 (6 bases). Trimming took off 3 bases at V and 5 bases at J, with 13 bases between the two ends. Germline V gene lookup returns CDR1 SGHRS and CDR2 YFSETQ. This CDR3 comprises 14 residues. CDR3 amino acids: CASSSVIGGDTQYF. The DNA of the CDR3 is TGCGCCAGCAGCTCGGTAATAGGGGGAGATACGCAGTATTTT.

CDR3 DNA: TGTGCCAGCAGCTTAGGGACGGGGGGCCGTGACCAAGAGACCCAGTACTTC. Its translation: CASSLGTGGRDQETQYF. The rearrangement uses TRBV25-1 and TRBJ2-5; D is perhaps TRBD2 (7 bases). Germline-derived CDR1 and CDR2 are MGHDK and SYGVNS. This CDR3 is 17 amino acids long. Trimming removed 6 bases from V and 0 bases from J, with 20 bases in between.